These T cell receptor beta chains were read from a single sample in a study of blood T cell repertoires in COVID-19. Sequenced by immunoSEQ multiplex PCR; TCRdb stores in-frame clones only, minus some. The repertoire holds about 130,000 clones, with approximately 83% as singletons. What was sequenced was peripheral blood. The receptors here all came from a woman aged 45-59 years who had recovered from COVID-19. Each CDR3 is given without its conserved first and last residue. Each record gives: J gene, V gene, clone size, CDR3 protein. Rows may omit the clone size; those that give it use once, few, many or a size class.

>TRBJ2-5|TRBV13|-
ASSTGLAGGEETQY
>TRBJ1-3|TRBV19|-
ASGGTGLSGNTIY
>TRBJ2-2|TRBV18|-
ASSPRRPPQGSSGNTGELF
>TRBJ1-2|TRBV27|once
ASSPDWAYGYT
>TRBJ2-6|TRBV19|-
ASRRDRGVAGANVLT
>TRBJ2-7|TRBV4-1|-
ASSRGLAGGQNEQY
>TRBJ2-3|TRBV13|-
ASSSRQGEGLAGAGMDTQY
>TRBJ2-6|TRBV9|-
ASSVDFSGANVLT
>TRBJ2-3|TRBV5-4|-
ASRRGTSGGAADTQY
>TRBJ1-1|TRBV6-5|once
ASSSRVYTEAF
>TRBJ1-4|TRBV6-5|few
ASNQDRGGKLF
>TRBJ1-6|TRBV19|once
ASNPTANSPLH
>TRBJ1-3|TRBV7-8|-
ASGTGRDTIY
>TRBJ2-7|TRBV29-1|-
SVMSPMWGGQY
>TRBJ1-1|TRBV2|-
ASTKHERGTEAF
>TRBJ2-6|TRBV27|-
ASSSGQSSGANVLT
>TRBJ1-1|TRBV4-1|few
ASSQDPTANTEAF
>TRBJ2-2|TRBV12-3/TRBV12-4|few
AGQTNTGELF
>TRBJ2-1|TRBV7-2|-
ASSYRRATVGHNEQF
>TRBJ1-4|TRBV5-1|-
ASSLGHATNEKLF
>TRBJ1-1|TRBV9|-
ASSRAGVNTEAF
>TRBJ1-1|TRBV5-1|once
ASREGRDFGTEAF
>TRBJ1-5|TRBV15|-
ATSRVQGYQPQH
>TRBJ2-7|TRBV18|-
ASSPLAGATPHEQY
>TRBJ1-6|TRBV15|-
ATSRGGGFNSPLH
>TRBJ1-2|TRBV5-1|-
ASSLGGQGGYT
>TRBJ2-1|TRBV7-3|-
ASSSGGNEQF
>TRBJ2-6|TRBV4-3|-
ASSSVREVGANVLT
>TRBJ1-2|TRBV18|-
ASSLPSTGDYGYT
>TRBJ2-7|TRBV7-9|once
ASRSLRTGPSYEQY
>TRBJ2-2|TRBV30|-
AWRGATTGELF
>TRBJ1-3|TRBV9|once
ASSPRTGEFSRNTIY
>TRBJ1-2|TRBV3-1/TRBV3-2|-
ASSQELRGHGYT
>TRBJ1-2|TRBV9|-
ASSASLFRRYGYT
>TRBJ2-1|TRBV9|-
ASSGTSGGNEQF
>TRBJ2-1|TRBV7-8|-
ASSTRAGSNEQF
>TRBJ2-1|TRBV4-1|-
ASSRGGRYNEQF